The source of this T cell receptor beta chain is a study of blood T cells in healthy people across ages. Losses at the gene ends were 5 bases for V and 7 bases for J; bases not matched to a gene: 10. The CDR3 consists of 16 residues. Germline loops: CDR1 PRHDT, CDR2 FYEKMQ (reference sequence). Primed by a sample-barcoded 5' primer and a J-beta primer mix, a second PCR proceeded for 7 to 11 cycles. Using its own MiXCR run on the 5' RACE reads, TCRdb lists one record per CDR3 protein. The sample contains about 2 million distinct CDR3 sequences, roughly 50% of which appear only once. Study-level findings and limits: Naive T cell percentage by flow cytometry tracked strongly with beta diversity.

This clonotype showed up just a few times. Its antigen is unidentified. Each sample provided at least 6 micrograms of extracted total RNA. The source material was blood. This chain connects TRBV13 to TRBJ1-4, with 10 bases matching TRBD1. This TCR was recovered from a middle-aged woman in good health. CDR3 in DNA: TGTGCCAGCAGCACCCTGACAGGGGGCGGTGGTGAAAAACTGTTTTTT. Its protein product is CASSTLTGGGGEKLFF.